A selection of T cell receptor beta chains follows, all from one sample in a study of response to subunit inactivated influenza vaccine. Via MiXCR, TCRdb re-called the RT-PCR reads, giving one row per CDR3 protein. The table has 280,000 or so distinct CDR3 sequences, just over 20% seen once. The sequences come from PBMCs from blood, collected about 20 months after vaccination. The receptors were sampled from a man in his fifties or sixties who received an inactivated influenza vaccine. CDR3s include the opening cysteine and the closing phenylalanine or tryptophan. D genes are given only for firm matches. Part of the rows lack a size; the others show once, few, many or a class for expanded clones.

j_call	v_call	clone_size	d_call	cdr3_aa	cdr3_nt
TRBJ1-4	TRBV7-6	many	TRBD1	CASSPQDRGKLFF	TGTGCCAGCAGCCCCCAGGACAGGGGGAAACTGTTTTTT
TRBJ2-7	TRBV18	NA	NA	CASSPLSTGNYEQYF	TGTGCCAGCTCACCTTTGTCGACAGGAAACTACGAGCAGTACTTC
TRBJ1-5	TRBV4-1	few	NA	CASSQGVSETPQNQPQHF	TGCGCCAGCAGCCAAGGGGTCTCGGAGACCCCGCAAAATCAGCCCCAGCATTTT
TRBJ1-5	TRBV10-3	NA	TRBD1	CAISDPGGGQPQHF	TGTGCCATCAGTGATCCAGGGGGCGGCCAGCCCCAGCATTTT
TRBJ2-5	TRBV2	NA	NA	CASSELSGQETQYF	TGTGCCAGCAGTGAACTGTCTGGCCAAGAGACCCAGTACTTC
TRBJ2-7	TRBV27	few	TRBD1	CASSLFPGGSYEQYF	TGTGCCAGCAGTTTATTCCCAGGGGGAAGCTACGAGCAGTACTTC
TRBJ1-5	TRBV4-2	few	TRBD1	CASSPRDRGVYGNQPQHF	TGTGCCAGCAGCCCCCGGGACAGGGGCGTATACGGCAATCAGCCCCAGCATTTT
TRBJ2-3	TRBV19	NA	NA	CASATGGTATDTQYF	TGTGCCAGTGCCACTGGGGGGACAGCCACAGATACGCAGTATTTT
TRBJ2-7	TRBV11-1	NA	NA	CASSLSGTDSYEQYF	TGTGCCAGCAGTTTAAGCGGGACAGACTCCTACGAGCAGTACTTC
TRBJ2-7	TRBV6-5	NA	TRBD1	CASSYSYTGGWNEQYF	TGTGCCAGCAGTTACTCTTACACAGGGGGCTGGAACGAGCAGTACTTC
TRBJ2-3	TRBV6-2/TRBV6-3	few	NA	CASCGSVEADTQYF	TGTGCCAGCTGTGGATCGGTGGAGGCAGATACGCAGTATTTT
TRBJ2-3	TRBV20-1	NA	NA	CSASLGTDTQYF	TGCAGTGCTAGTCTGGGCACAGATACGCAGTATTTT
TRBJ2-7	TRBV12-3/TRBV12-4	NA	TRBD1	CASRQGSYEQYF	TGTGCCAGTCGACAGGGCTCCTACGAGCAGTACTTC
TRBJ1-1	TRBV10-3	many	TRBD1	CAAHQGANTEAFF	TGTGCCGCCCATCAGGGGGCCAACACTGAAGCTTTCTTT
TRBJ1-6	TRBV7-2	NA	NA	CASSPGTRPNSPLHF	TGTGCCAGCAGCCCGGGGACACGACCTAATTCACCCCTCCACTTT
TRBJ2-7	TRBV9	NA	NA	CASSRTPQRDGAYEQYF	TGTGCCAGCAGCCGGACACCCCAGAGAGACGGTGCCTACGAGCAGTACTTC
TRBJ1-2	TRBV7-9	NA	NA	CASSFPYKGAINYGYTF	TGTGCCAGCAGCTTCCCCTACAAGGGAGCTATTAACTATGGCTACACCTTC
TRBJ1-2	TRBV28	few	TRBD1	CASSWVGDSYGYTF	TGTGCCAGCAGTTGGGTGGGGGACAGCTATGGCTACACCTTC
TRBJ1-5	TRBV6-1	few	NA	CASRLTGDSNQPQHF	TGTGCCAGCAGGCTAACAGGAGATAGCAATCAGCCCCAGCATTTT
TRBJ1-1	TRBV29-1	many	NA	CSVARLNTEAFF	TGCAGCGTTGCACGGCTGAACACTGAAGCTTTCTTT
TRBJ1-5	TRBV27	NA	NA	CASRLQGVGQPQHF	TGTGCCAGCAGACTACAGGGAGTAGGTCAGCCCCAGCATTTT
TRBJ2-5	TRBV7-8	many	TRBD1	CASSSILQGGATQYF	TGTGCCAGCAGCTCTATACTACAGGGGGGTGCGACCCAGTACTTC
TRBJ1-5	TRBV12-3/TRBV12-4	few	NA	CASSPSGGGGNQPQHF	TGTGCCAGCAGTCCCTCGGGGGGGGGAGGCAATCAGCCCCAGCATTTT
TRBJ1-2	TRBV4-3	NA	NA	CASSQEATGGRGGYTF	TGCGCCAGCAGCCAAGAGGCGACAGGTGGAAGGGGTGGCTACACCTTC
TRBJ1-2	TRBV14	many	TRBD1	CASSQVQGASGYTF	TGTGCCAGCAGCCAAGTGCAGGGGGCGAGTGGCTACACCTTC
TRBJ2-3	TRBV12-3/TRBV12-4	NA	NA	CASSFGRMADTQYF	TGTGCCAGCAGTTTTGGCAGGATGGCGGATACGCAGTATTTT
TRBJ2-4	TRBV7-9	NA	NA	CASSPSRVTSKNIQYF	TGTGCCAGCAGCCCCTCTAGGGTTACTTCCAAAAACATTCAGTACTTC
TRBJ1-1	TRBV24-1	many	TRBD1	CATRRTGGNTEAFF	TGTGCCACCAGGAGGACAGGGGGGAACACTGAAGCTTTCTTT
TRBJ1-5	TRBV12-3/TRBV12-4	few	NA	CASSPVGSDQPQHF	TGTGCCAGCAGCCCTGTTGGGTCAGATCAGCCCCAGCATTTT
TRBJ1-1	TRBV7-9	many	NA	CASSLSATEAFF	TGTGCCAGCAGCTTATCGGCAACTGAAGCTTTCTTT
TRBJ1-2	TRBV28	many	TRBD1	CASSRTTPRQGVGYGYTF	TGTGCCAGCAGCCGAACGACACCCAGACAGGGAGTCGGCTATGGCTACACCTTC
TRBJ1-2	TRBV20-1	many	NA	CSAVRGFYGYTF	TGCAGTGCCGTAAGGGGTTTTTATGGCTACACCTTC
TRBJ1-1	TRBV18	NA	TRBD1	CASSPSTGGTNTEAFF	TGTGCCAGCTCACCATCTACAGGGGGGACGAACACTGAAGCTTTCTTT
TRBJ1-5	TRBV20-1	few	NA	CSARVGGNQPQHF	TGCAGTGCTAGAGTTGGGGGCAATCAGCCCCAGCATTTT
TRBJ2-3	TRBV20-1	few	NA	CSAREAGRTDTQYF	TGCAGTGCTAGGGAAGCGGGCCGCACAGATACGCAGTATTTT
TRBJ2-3	TRBV6-5	few	TRBD2	CASSYSSGSGADTQYF	TGTGCCAGCAGTTATTCAAGCGGGAGTGGAGCAGATACGCAGTATTTT
TRBJ2-1	TRBV6-5	NA	TRBD1	CASSYLGQHEQFF	TGTGCCAGCAGTTACTTGGGACAGCATGAGCAGTTCTTC
TRBJ1-1	TRBV7-8	NA	NA	CASSLPTGLMNTEAFF	TGTGCCAGCAGCTTACCGACAGGACTTATGAACACTGAAGCTTTCTTT
TRBJ2-7	TRBV9	few	NA	CASSVSGRQGHEQYF	TGTGCCAGCAGCGTTTCGGGAAGGCAGGGCCACGAGCAGTACTTC
TRBJ2-1	TRBV18	few	NA	CASSPFGGRTISRNEQFF	TGTGCCAGCTCACCGTTCGGGGGTAGGACTATTTCACGTAATGAGCAGTTCTTC
TRBJ2-7	TRBV20-1	NA	NA	CSARVGLGSEQYF	TGCAGTGCTAGAGTAGGGTTAGGCTCCGAGCAGTACTTC
TRBJ2-1	TRBV28	NA	NA	CASRRVYEQFF	TGTGCCAGCAGAAGGGTTTATGAGCAGTTCTTC
TRBJ1-1	TRBV15	many	TRBD1	CATSIQGGGTEAFF	TGTGCCACCAGCATCCAGGGGGGTGGTACTGAAGCTTTCTTT
TRBJ1-4	TRBV28	few	NA	CASRSQGPGNEKLFF	TGTGCCAGCAGGTCCCAGGGTCCAGGGAATGAAAAACTGTTTTTT
TRBJ2-2	TRBV5-1	few	TRBD2	CASSSLGTSGHTGELFF	TGCGCCAGCAGCTCGCTCGGGACTAGCGGGCACACCGGGGAGCTGTTTTTT
TRBJ2-2	TRBV4-2	once	NA	CASRTQVNTGELFF	TGTGCCAGCAGGACGCAGGTGAACACCGGGGAGCTGTTTTTT
TRBJ2-2	TRBV5-1	NA	NA	CASYRDFVGELFF	TGCGCCAGTTACAGGGATTTTGTCGGGGAGCTGTTTTTT
TRBJ2-2	TRBV7-7	NA	NA	CASSPSRSTGELFF	TGTGCTAGCAGCCCCTCCCGGAGCACCGGGGAGCTGTTTTTT
TRBJ1-5	TRBV19	few	NA	CASRTATVSNQPQHF	TGTGCCAGTAGGACGGCGACAGTTAGCAATCAGCCCCAGCATTTT